The 23 T cell receptor beta chains below come from one sample, sequenced in a study of vaccination and CD4 T cells after COVID-19. Their antigens are not known. CD4+ T cells that had been cultured provided DNA sequenced with the Oncomine TCR Beta short-read assay. TCRdb processed the PCR reads anew with MiXCR; each CDR3 protein has one entry. The table records fewer than 5,500 distinct CDR3 sequences, 46% of them present only once. Treatment specified: roughly 10-day PBMC culture with coronavirus spike peptide pools or control peptides (ViraFEST assay). The material sequenced was CD4+ T cells from blood, cultured in vitro. These receptors all stem from a human donor who had recovered from COVID-19.

Written as DNA, the CDR3 is TGCAGTGCTGGACAGAAGAACACTGAAGCTTTCTTT. This encodes CSAGQKNTEAFF. V is TRBV20-1 and J is TRBJ1-1, with TRBD1 as a possible D gene (6 bases). V dropped 5 bases and J dropped 1 base, with 8 bases sitting between them. This CDR3 contains 12 residues. Germline V gene data show CDR1 as DFQATT and CDR2 as SNEGSKA (reference sequence).

On this clonotype itself: Given the absence of the conserved phenylalanine or tryptophan at the CDR3 end, a read error is likely. V and J are TRBV11-1 and TRBJ1-2; possibly TRBD1 for D (6 bases). The CDR3 runs 15 residues. Germline V CDR1 and CDR2: SGHAT, FQDESV (reference sequence). The V gene lost 5 bases and the J gene lost 1 base, with 14 bases spanning the gap. The CDR3: CASSPMTGINYGYTL. As DNA, the CDR3 is TGTGCCAGCAGCCCGATGACAGGCATTAACTATGGCTACACCCTC.

The J gene is TRBJ2-7, the V gene TRBV7-2, with 8 bases matching TRBD2. Losses at the gene ends were 5 bases for V and 6 bases for J; bases not matched to a gene: 9. The CDR3 consists of 14 residues. Germline assignment: CDR1 SGHTA and CDR2 FQGNSA. This CDR3 reads CASSPRGGLGEQYF. The DNA of the CDR3 is TGTGCCAGCAGCCCCCGGGGGGGTTTAGGCGAGCAGTACTTC.

The chain is built from TRBV5-1 and TRBJ1-1; perhaps TRBD1 as D (5 bases). The CDR3 consists of 12 residues. Germline V CDR1 and CDR2: SGHRS, YFSETQ. V dropped 5 bases and J dropped 5 bases, with 10 bases sitting between them. The CDR3 nucleotides read TGCGCCAGCAGGGGCGGGGGGACTGAAGCTTTCTTT. It translates to CASRGGGTEAFF.

The V call is TRBV6-2 or TRBV6-3, the J call TRBJ2-7; TRBD1 aligns across 9 bases. The CDR3 runs to 14 residues. CDR1 is MNHEY and CDR2 is SVGEGT in the germline V gene. V gave up 8 bases and J gave up 4 bases; unmatched junction bases: 9. This CDR3 reads CASAKTTGGYEQYF. The CDR3 bases are TGTGCCAGCGCTAAGACGACAGGGGGGTACGAGCAGTACTTC.

The chain employs TRBV19 and TRBJ2-7; 8 nucleotides align to TRBD1. V gave up 6 bases and J gave up 6 bases; unmatched junction bases: 13. Germline CDR1 is LNHDA and CDR2 is SQIVND (reference sequence). CDR3 length equals 15 residues. CDR3 DNA: TGTGCCAGTAGCCGACAGCCGGGACAGGCTGTCGAGCAGTACTTC. Translated, it gives CASSRQPGQAVEQYF.

The rearrangement links TRBV20-1 to TRBJ2-5; no clear D. Trimming stripped 0 bases from V and 0 bases from J, with 8 bases between. Germline-derived CDR1 and CDR2 are DFQATT and SNEGSKA (reference sequence). CDR3 size: 14 residues. CDR3 coding DNA: TGCAGTGCTAGAGATCTTAGTTACCAAGAGACCCAGTACTTC. It yields the protein CSARDLSYQETQYF.

The V and J genes are TRBV7-9 and TRBJ2-1; 7 nucleotides align to TRBD2. The CDR3 length is 16 residues. Germline CDR1 is SEHNR and CDR2 is FQNEAQ (reference sequence). V shed 0 bases and J 2 bases; nucleotides not matched to a gene: 4. CDR3 in DNA: TGTGCCAGCAGCTTAGCTCTTGCGGGAGCCTACAATGAGCAGTTCTTC. It specifies CASSLALAGAYNEQFF. Drawing the rest from reference TRBV7-9 and TRBJ2-1, the complete variable domain is DTGVSQNPRHKITKRGQNVTFRCDPISEHNRLYWYRQTLGQGPEFLTYFQNEAQLEKSRLLSDRFSAERPKGSFSTLEIQRTEQGDSAMYLCASSLALAGAYNEQFFGPGTRLTVL.

The genes are TRBV6-1 and TRBJ1-5; D gene ambiguous. CDR1 and CDR2 (germline): MNHNS, SASEGT. Trimming took 6 bases from V and 7 from J, leaving 16 bases between them. The CDR3 has 14 amino acids. Written as DNA, the CDR3 is TGTGCCAGCAGGGCAGGCGCCTTTGCCCAGCCCCAGCATTTT. This encodes CASRAGAFAQPQHF.

The rearrangement joins TRBV20-1 to TRBJ2-7; the D gene is possibly TRBD2 (6 bases). Germline values: CDR1 DFQATT, CDR2 SNEGSKA (reference sequence). The CDR3 is 14 residues long. The germline V and J ends were trimmed by 4 bases and 4 bases, with 17 bases remaining between them. The CDR3 loop reads CSAIRGPAGYEQYF. The CDR3 DNA is TGCAGTGCTATAAGGGGCCCGGCGGGATACGAGCAGTACTTC.

Here the CDR3 DNA reads TGCAGTGCTAGACGGGGCAATTCACCCCTCCACTTT. Translated, it gives CSARRGNSPLHF. This sequence joins TRBV20-1 and TRBJ1-6, with D perhaps matching TRBD1 (5 bases). Germline CDR1 and CDR2: DFQATT and SNEGSKA (reference sequence). The CDR3 totals 12 residues. V gave up 2 bases and J gave up 7 bases, with 6 bases separating them.

This clonotype qualifies as large. The gene calls are TRBV12-3 or TRBV12-4 and TRBJ2-5; D possibly corresponds to TRBD2 (5 bases). The ends were cut back, 2 bases at V and 3 bases at J, with 10 bases in the middle. The CDR3 extends over 14 amino acids. The DNA for the CDR3 is TGTGCCAGCAGTTTACGAGGGAGAGAAGAGACCCAGTACTTC. This translates into CASSLRGREETQYF.

This chain joins TRBV20-1 and TRBJ2-7; tentatively, D is TRBD1 or TRBD2 (6 bases each). This CDR3 spans 14 amino acids. Germline V gene lookup returns CDR1 DFQATT and CDR2 SNEGSKA (reference sequence). Trimming pared 0 bases from V and 5 bases from J, leaving 14 bases between. The CDR3 sequence is CSARDRRGRDEQYF. DNA of the CDR3: TGCAGTGCTAGAGATCGCCGGGGGCGGGACGAGCAGTACTTC.

The chain carries TRBV12-3 or TRBV12-4 and TRBJ1-3; D is unclear. The CDR3 runs to 14 residues. Trimming took 5 bases from V and 4 from J, leaving 12 bases between them. Written as DNA, the CDR3 is TGTGCCAGCAGTCCGACGGGGAGGGGAAACACCATATATTTT. This translates into CASSPTGRGNTIYF.

This sequence joins TRBV6-1 and TRBJ1-1; the match to TRBD1 covers 10 bases. The V and J ends lost 8 bases and 7 bases, in that order; junction bases with no gene match: 10. Germline CDR1 MNHNS, CDR2 SASEGT. The CDR3 is 14 amino acids. CDR3 sequence (DNA): TGTGCCAGCGCTGGAAGACAGGGGGCTTTTGAAGCTTTCTTT. It translates to CASAGRQGAFEAFF.

This clonotype has only one observation. The V gene is TRBV27, the J gene TRBJ1-2; 7 bases are shared with TRBD1. The V gene's germline CDR1 is MNHEY and CDR2 SMNVEV (reference sequence). J gave up 7 bases and V 1 base, and 9 bases lay outside the gene matches. The CDR3 consists of 15 residues. The chain's CDR3 is CASSLLGDREIGYTF. Here the CDR3 DNA reads TGTGCCAGCAGTTTATTAGGCGACAGGGAGATTGGCTACACCTTC.

The rearrangement uses TRBV20-1 and TRBJ1-4; the match to TRBD1 covers 7 bases. J lost 5 bases, V lost 1 base, and 4 bases had no gene match. Germline V gives CDR1 DFQATT, CDR2 SNEGSKA (reference sequence). The CDR3 contains 14 residues. This CDR3 is CSARGDSRNEKLFF. CDR3 sequence (DNA): TGCAGTGCTAGAGGGGACAGCCGGAATGAAAAACTGTTTTTT.

The CDR3 spells CSVVSGNYGYTF. The CDR3 DNA sequence: TGCAGCGTTGTCTCGGGGAACTATGGCTACACCTTC. The rearrangement links TRBV29-1 to TRBJ1-2, with D unresolved. Looked up from germline, CDR1 is SQVTM and CDR2 is ANQGSEA. Trimming stripped 4 bases from V and 2 bases from J, with 8 bases between. The CDR3 loop spans 12 amino acids.

The J gene is TRBJ2-1, the V gene TRBV20-1; either TRBD1 or TRBD2 may fit D (5 bases each). This CDR3 spans 14 amino acids. The germline V and J ends were trimmed by 5 bases and 6 bases, with 17 bases remaining between them. Germline V CDR1 and CDR2: DFQATT, SNEGSKA (reference sequence). CDR3 region: CSAFNPGRVNEQFF. The CDR3 nucleotides are TGCAGTGCTTTTAATCCGGGACGAGTCAATGAGCAGTTCTTC.

This clonotype is judged large. The chain carries TRBV2 and TRBJ1-5; a weak D match, TRBD1 (6 bases). The germline V gene has CDR1 SNHLY and CDR2 FYNNEI. Trimming took off 4 bases at V and 6 bases at J, with 13 bases between the two ends. The CDR3 is made up of 14 amino acids. DNA of the CDR3: TGTGCCAGCAGTGGTAGGGGGGCCGGTCAGCCCCAGCATTTT. The encoded protein is CASSGRGAGQPQHF.

This clonotype was counted between two and nine times. The chain couples TRBV12-3 or TRBV12-4 to TRBJ1-1; TRBD1 is a possible D gene (6 bases). The V and J ends lost 8 bases and 12 bases respectively, with 19 bases between them. The CDR3 covers 12 residues. In DNA, the CDR3 is TGTGCCAGCGGCCGGGGCCAGGGGACAACTTTCTTT. Encoded protein: CASGRGQGTTFF.

In its sample, this clonotype was seen a few times. V gene TRBV6-2 or TRBV6-3 combines with J gene TRBJ2-5; tentatively, D is TRBD1 (6 bases). Trimming took 8 bases from V and 3 from J, leaving 19 bases between them. Germline assignment: CDR1 MNHEY and CDR2 SVGEGT. There are 15 residues in the CDR3. Written as DNA, the CDR3 is TGTGCCAGCTCCTGGAACAATCAGGGGAAAGAGACCCAGTACTTC. It translates to CASSWNNQGKETQYF.

The chain combines TRBV18 with TRBJ2-2; 12 nucleotides agree with TRBD1. The germline V gene encodes CDR1 KGHSH and CDR2 LQKENI. With 6 bases clipped from V and 6 bases from J, the junction kept 8 bases outside the gene matches. The CDR3 has 16 amino acids. The CDR3 here is CASSRPGQGASGELFF. CDR3 coding DNA: TGTGCCAGCTCCCGACCGGGACAGGGGGCCTCCGGGGAGCTGTTTTTT. Full variable domain (remainder filled in from reference TRBV18 and TRBJ2-2): NAGVMQNPRHLVRRRGQEARLRCSPMKGHSHVYWYRQLPEEGLKFMVYLQKENIIDESGMPKERFSAEFPKEGPSILRIQQVVRGDSAAYFCASSRPGQGASGELFFGEGSRLTVL.